This T cell receptor (beta chain) was identified in a study of T cell responses to AZD1222 COVID-19 vaccine. Comment on this clone: The antigen is undetermined.

V was clipped by 5 bases and J by 2 bases, with 10 bases between them. CDR1 is SNHLY, CDR2 FYNNEI, per germline. The CDR3 length is 14 residues. Clones were read by immunoSEQ multiplex PCR, and TCRdb kept only the in-frame ones, dropping some. The data contain approximately 150,000 clones, 85% to 90% of them singletons. General study points: Spike regions recognized by vaccine-associated CD4 TCRs spanned the protein, led by 160-218 and 743-854. Donors skewed white British and female; clonal diversity was possibly underestimated. Baseline seropositivity occurred in only a handful of AZD1222 recipients.

This material consisted of peripheral blood, taken 28 days after the second dose of the MenACWY control vaccine. The genes are TRBV2 and TRBJ1-5; D gene ambiguous. The clonotype comes from an adult who received the MenACWY meningococcal vaccine as a control. CDR3 sequence reads: CASSTAYGNQPQHF. The CDR3 DNA reads as TGTGCCAGCAGTACGGCGTACGGCAATCAGCCCCAGCATTTT.